The clone carrying this TCR beta chain appeared once. Its antigen is unknown. This entry is derived from a study of OX40 agonist ivuxolimab in advanced cancers. Study-level information: Patients receiving dose escalation had hepatocellular carcinoma, melanoma, renal cell or head and neck cancer.

Study-level points and caveats: At doses 0.1 to 3.0 mg/kg, CD4+ and CD8+ clones expanded.

Profiled with immunoSEQ multiplex PCR; TCRdb holds only in-frame clones, not every one. Here the sample spans approximately 84,000 clones, about 89% being singletons. J gave up 7 bases and V 4 bases, and 20 bases lay outside the gene matches. This CDR3 spans 18 amino acids. Germline loops: CDR1 LGHNA, CDR2 YSLEER. The sample was CD4+ or CD8+ T cells sorted from blood, taken in a trial of the OX40 agonist ivuxolimab. V usage is TRBV4-3 and J usage is TRBJ2-5, with 8 nucleotides matching TRBD2. This TCR derives from an adult with an advanced solid tumor such as melanoma, head and neck, liver or kidney cancer. This chain's CDR3 is CASSPNGGGLEGGGTQYF. For the CDR3, the DNA is TGCGCCAGCAGCCCAAACGGGGGGGGACTAGAGGGTGGAGGGACCCAGTACTTC.